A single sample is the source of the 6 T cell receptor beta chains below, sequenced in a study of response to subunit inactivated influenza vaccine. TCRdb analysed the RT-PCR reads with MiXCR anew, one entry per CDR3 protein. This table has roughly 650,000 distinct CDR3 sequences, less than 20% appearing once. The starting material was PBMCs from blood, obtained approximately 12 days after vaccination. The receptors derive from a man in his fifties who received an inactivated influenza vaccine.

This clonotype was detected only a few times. The CDR3 region has the DNA TGTGCCAGCGGGGGACCCATTGGCGGGGAGCTGTTTTTT. This gives the protein CASGGPIGGELFF. The V call is TRBV11-2, the J call TRBJ2-2; D may be TRBD1 or TRBD2 (5 bases each). Germline V gives CDR1 SGHAT, CDR2 FQNNGV. The V gene lost 8 bases and the J gene lost 7 bases, with 14 bases spanning the gap. The CDR3 length is 13 residues.

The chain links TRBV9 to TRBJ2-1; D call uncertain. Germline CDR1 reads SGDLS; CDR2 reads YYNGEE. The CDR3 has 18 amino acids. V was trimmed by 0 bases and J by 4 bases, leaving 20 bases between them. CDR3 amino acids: CASSVAPRVKPRYNEQFF. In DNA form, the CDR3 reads TGTGCCAGCAGCGTAGCGCCACGGGTCAAACCCCGTTACAATGAGCAGTTCTTC. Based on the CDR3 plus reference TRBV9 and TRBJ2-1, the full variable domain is DSGVTQTPKHLITATGQRVTLRCSPRSGDLSVYWYQQSLDQGLQFLIQYYNGEERAKGNILERFSAQQFPDLHSELNLSSLELGDSALYFCASSVAPRVKPRYNEQFFGPGTRLTVL.

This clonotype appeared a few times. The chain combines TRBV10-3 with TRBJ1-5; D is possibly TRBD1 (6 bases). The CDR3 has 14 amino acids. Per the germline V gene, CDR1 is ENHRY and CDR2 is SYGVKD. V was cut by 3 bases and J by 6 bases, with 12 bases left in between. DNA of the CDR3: TGTGCCATCAGTGAAAAGACAGGAGCTCAGCCCCAGCATTTT. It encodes CAISEKTGAQPQHF.

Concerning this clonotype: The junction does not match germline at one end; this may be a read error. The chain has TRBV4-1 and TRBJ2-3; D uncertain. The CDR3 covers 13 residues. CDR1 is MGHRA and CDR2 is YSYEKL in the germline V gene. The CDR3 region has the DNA TGCGCCACCAGCTATATACTGGGGGATACGCAGTATTTT. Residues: CATSYILGDTQYF.

CDR3 sequence reads: CASSEDLNTGELFF. The DNA of the CDR3 is TGTGCCAGCAGCGAGGACCTTAACACCGGGGAGCTGTTTTTT. The rearrangement links TRBV4-2 to TRBJ2-2; D uncertain. Per the germline V gene, CDR1 is LGHNA and CDR2 is YNFKEQ. The CDR3 covers 14 residues. The V gene lost 5 bases and the J gene lost 2 bases, with 9 bases spanning the gap.

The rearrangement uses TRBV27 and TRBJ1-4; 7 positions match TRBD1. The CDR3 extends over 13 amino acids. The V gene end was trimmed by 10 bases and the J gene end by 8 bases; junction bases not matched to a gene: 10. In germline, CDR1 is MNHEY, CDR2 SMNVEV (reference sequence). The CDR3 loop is CATGGLLREKLFF. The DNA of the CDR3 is TGTGCCACAGGGGGACTCCTTCGGGAAAAACTGTTTTTT. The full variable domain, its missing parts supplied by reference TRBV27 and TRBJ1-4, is EAQVTQNPRYLITVTGKKLTVTCSQNMNHEYMSWYRQDPGLGLRQIYYSMNVEVTDKGDVPEGYKVSRKEKRNFPLILESPSPNQTSLYFCATGGLLREKLFFGSGTQLSVL.